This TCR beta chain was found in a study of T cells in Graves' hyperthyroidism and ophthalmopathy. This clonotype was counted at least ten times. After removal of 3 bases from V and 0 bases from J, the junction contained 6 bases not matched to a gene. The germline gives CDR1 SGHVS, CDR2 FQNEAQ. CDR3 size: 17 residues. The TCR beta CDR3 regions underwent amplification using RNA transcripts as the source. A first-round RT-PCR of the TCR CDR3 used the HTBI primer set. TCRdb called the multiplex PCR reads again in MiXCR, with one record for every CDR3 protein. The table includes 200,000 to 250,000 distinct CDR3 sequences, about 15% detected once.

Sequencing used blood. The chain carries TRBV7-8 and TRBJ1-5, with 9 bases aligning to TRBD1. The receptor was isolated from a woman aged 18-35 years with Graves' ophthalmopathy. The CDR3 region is CASSLLGGQGSNQPQHF. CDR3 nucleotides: TGTGCCAGCAGCTTGCTAGGGGGACAGGGTAGCAATCAGCCCCAGCATTTT.